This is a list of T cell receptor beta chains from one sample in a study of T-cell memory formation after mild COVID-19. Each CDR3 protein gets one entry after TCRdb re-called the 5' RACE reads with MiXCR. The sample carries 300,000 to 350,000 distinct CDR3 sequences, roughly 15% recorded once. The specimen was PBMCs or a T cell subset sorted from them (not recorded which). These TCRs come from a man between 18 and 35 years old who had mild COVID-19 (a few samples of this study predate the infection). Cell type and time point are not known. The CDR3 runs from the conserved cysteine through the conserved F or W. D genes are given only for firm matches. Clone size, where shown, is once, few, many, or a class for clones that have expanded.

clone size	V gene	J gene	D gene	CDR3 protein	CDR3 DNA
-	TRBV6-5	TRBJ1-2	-	CASSYGAGDGYTF	TGTGCCAGCAGTTATGGCGCTGGGGATGGCTACACCTTC
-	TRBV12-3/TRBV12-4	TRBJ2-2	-	CASAEGGYGELFF	TGTGCCAGCGCAGAAGGGGGATACGGGGAGCTGTTTTTT
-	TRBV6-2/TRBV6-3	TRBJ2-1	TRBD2	CASSYRGDEQFF	TGTGCCAGCAGTTATCGGGGGGATGAGCAGTTCTTC
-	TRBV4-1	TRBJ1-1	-	CASSQDRSTEAFF	TGTGCCAGCAGCCAAGATAGGAGCACTGAAGCTTTCTTT
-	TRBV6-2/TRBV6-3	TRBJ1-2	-	CASSYERQTGYTF	TGTGCCAGCAGTTACGAGAGACAGACCGGCTACACCTTC
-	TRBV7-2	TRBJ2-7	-	CASSLHRESYEQYF	TGTGCCAGCAGCTTACATCGGGAAAGTTACGAGCAGTACTTC
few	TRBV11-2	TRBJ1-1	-	CASTPFLITGCTEAFF	TGTGCCAGCACCCCTTTCTTAATCACAGGTTGCACTGAAGCTTTCTTT
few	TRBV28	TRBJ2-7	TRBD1	CASSLSHGTAEYEQYF	TGTGCCAGCAGTTTATCACACGGGACAGCTGAGTACGAGCAGTACTTC
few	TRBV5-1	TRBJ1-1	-	CASSLSQINTEAFF	TGCGCCAGCAGCTTGTCACAGATTAACACTGAAGCTTTCTTT
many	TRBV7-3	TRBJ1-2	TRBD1	CASSPDRGRGGYTF	TGTGCCAGCAGCCCCGACAGGGGGCGGGGTGGCTACACCTTC
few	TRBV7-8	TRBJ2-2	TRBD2	CASTARGLASTGELFF	TGTGCCAGCACCGCCCGGGGACTAGCGAGCACCGGGGAGCTGTTTTTT
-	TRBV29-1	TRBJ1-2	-	CSVTREMGYGYTF	TGCAGCGTTACCCGGGAAATGGGCTATGGCTACACCTTC
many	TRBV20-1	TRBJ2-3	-	CSASRMDTQYF	TGCAGTGCTAGCCGAATGGATACGCAGTATTTT
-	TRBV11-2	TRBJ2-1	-	CASSQRGEPPYNEQFF	TGTGCCAGCAGCCAAAGGGGGGAACCCCCCTACAATGAGCAGTTCTTC
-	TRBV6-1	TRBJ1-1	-	CASSGPRGQLEAFF	TGTGCCAGCAGTGGGCCCCGCGGTCAGCTTGAAGCTTTCTTT
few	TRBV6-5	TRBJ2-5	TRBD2	CASSGSGTQFSQYF	TGTGCCAGCAGTGGTAGCGGGACCCAGTTTTCCCAGTACTTC
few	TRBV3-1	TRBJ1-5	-	CASSHYRAQPQHF	TGTGCCAGCAGCCATTACAGGGCTCAGCCCCAGCATTTT
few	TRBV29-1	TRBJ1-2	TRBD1	CSVEGTDLLYGYTF	TGCAGCGTTGAGGGGACAGACCTCTTATATGGCTACACCTTC
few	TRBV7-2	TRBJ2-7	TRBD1	CASSFSTGGYYEQYF	TGTGCCAGCAGCTTTTCCACAGGGGGGTACTACGAGCAGTACTTC
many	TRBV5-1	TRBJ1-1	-	CASSLGQRTGAFF	TGCGCCAGCAGCTTGGGACAGCGGACGGGCGCTTTCTTT
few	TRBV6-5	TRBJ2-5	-	CASSYFAGPERGETQYF	TGTGCCAGCAGTTATTTTGCCGGGCCGGAAAGGGGAGAGACCCAGTACTTC
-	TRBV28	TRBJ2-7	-	CASCVGSTYEQYF	TGTGCCAGCTGTGTAGGCTCCACCTACGAGCAGTACTTC
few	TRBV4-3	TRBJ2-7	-	CASSLGQGGAYEQYF	TGCGCCAGCAGCCTGGGCCAAGGAGGGGCCTACGAGCAGTACTTC
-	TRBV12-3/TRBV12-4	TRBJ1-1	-	CASTPSRGSNTEAFF	TGTGCCAGCACCCCTAGTCGAGGTAGCAACACTGAAGCTTTCTTT
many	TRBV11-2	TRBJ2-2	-	CASSLVPRATGELFF	TGTGCCAGCAGCTTAGTTCCCAGGGCCACCGGGGAGCTGTTTTTT
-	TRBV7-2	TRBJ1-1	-	CASSLRWEAFF	TGTGCCAGCAGCTTAAGATGGGAAGCTTTCTTT
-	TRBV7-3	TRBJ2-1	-	CASSQGWVVYNEQFF	TGTGCCAGCAGCCAGGGGTGGGTGGTGTACAATGAGCAGTTCTTC
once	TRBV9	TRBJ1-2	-	CASRGGAGDGYTF	TGTGCCTCCCGGGGAGGGGCCGGGGATGGCTACACCTTC